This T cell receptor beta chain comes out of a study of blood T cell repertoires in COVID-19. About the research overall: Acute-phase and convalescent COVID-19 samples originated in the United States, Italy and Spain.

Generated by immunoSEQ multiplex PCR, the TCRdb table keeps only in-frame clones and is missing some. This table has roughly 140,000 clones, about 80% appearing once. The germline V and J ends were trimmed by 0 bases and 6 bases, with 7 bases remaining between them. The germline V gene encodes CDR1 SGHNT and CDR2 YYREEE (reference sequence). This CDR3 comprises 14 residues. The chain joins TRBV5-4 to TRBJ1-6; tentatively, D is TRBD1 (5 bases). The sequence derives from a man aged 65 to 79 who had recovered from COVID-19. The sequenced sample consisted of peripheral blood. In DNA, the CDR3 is TGTGCCAGCAGCTTGGGACAGAGTAATTCACCCCTCCACTTT. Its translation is CASSLGQSNSPLHF. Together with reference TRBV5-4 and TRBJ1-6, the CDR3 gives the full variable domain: ETGVTQSPTHLIKTRGQQVTLRCSSQSGHNTVSWYQQALGQGPQFIFQYYREEENGRGNFPPRFSGLQFPNYSSELNVNALELDDSALYLCASSLGQSNSPLHFGNGTRLTVT.